A single sample gave rise to the 8 T cell receptor beta chains below, sequenced in a study of cytomegalovirus exposure and HLA in healthy donors (dated by TCRdb to 2015 to 2018). Library creation used the immunoSEQ multiplex PCR assay. The multiplex PCR relied on a mix of 60 forward primers for TCR Vbeta segments and 13 reverse primers for TCR Jbeta segments. This is the immuneACCESS table as TCRdb keeps it, with only in-frame sequences that have V and J called. A part of the clones is gone; compared with another copy, unresolved V genes explain less than half, and the rest is unexplained. The sample table contains around 200,000 clones; only one count was recorded for around 83% of them. Under 0.9% of the sample is held by the ten biggest clonotypes. The specimen sequenced was PBMCs. These receptors originate from a woman younger than 30 in good health and CMV-seronegative.

The V and J genes are TRBV5-4 and TRBJ2-2, with 7 bases lining up with TRBD2. Germline V gene lookup returns CDR1 SGHNT and CDR2 YYREEE (reference sequence). This CDR3 region has 14 residues. With 9 bases clipped from V and 2 bases from J, the junction kept 7 bases outside the gene matches. CDR3 nucleotides: TGTGCCACCAGGACTAGAACTAACACCGGGGAGCTGTTTTTT. This sequence encodes CATRTRTNTGELFF.

The chain is built from TRBV5-1 and TRBJ1-1; D might be TRBD1 (6 bases). From germline, CDR1 is SGHRS and CDR2 YFSETQ. This CDR3 spans 14 amino acids. The V end was cut by 2 bases, the J end by 2 bases, with 10 bases between. The CDR3 loop is CASSLQGDNTEAFF. The CDR3 DNA is TGCGCCAGCAGCTTACAGGGTGATAACACTGAAGCTTTCTTT.

The genes are TRBV5-6 and TRBJ1-4; 11 bases line up with TRBD1. CDR1 is SGHDT, CDR2 YYEEEE, per germline. CDR3 length equals 15 residues. J gave up 8 bases and V 4 bases, and 7 bases lay outside the gene matches. CDR3 coding DNA: TGTGCCAGCAGCCCGGCGGGGACAGGGGGGGAAAAACTGTTTTTT. Translating gives CASSPAGTGGEKLFF.

The chain joins TRBV19 to TRBJ2-1, with 10 bases aligning to TRBD2. The junction had 11 bases not matched to a gene; V was cut back by 7 bases and J by 8 bases. This CDR3 is built from 15 residues. Germline-derived CDR1 and CDR2 are LNHDA and SQIVND (reference sequence). The CDR3 protein is CASNRASGSWYEQFF. As DNA, the CDR3 is TGTGCCAGTAATCGGGCTAGCGGGAGTTGGTATGAGCAGTTCTTC.

The chain has TRBV28 and TRBJ2-2, with D maybe TRBD2 (6 bases). CDR1 MDHEN and CDR2 SYDVKM come from the germline V gene. This CDR3 region has 13 residues. V lost 8 bases, J lost 4 bases, and 11 bases lay in between. CDR3 bases: TGTGCCAGCCGACTTAGCGGCACCGGGGAGCTGTTTTTT. Its protein product is CASRLSGTGELFF.

The chain employs TRBV19 and TRBJ2-5; weak D call: TRBD2 (6 bases). Trimming took 3 bases from V and 2 from J, leaving 13 bases between them. The CDR3 has 15 residues. Germline values: CDR1 LNHDA, CDR2 SQIVND (reference sequence). Here the CDR3 reads CASSMGGGLQETQYF. CDR3 nucleotide sequence: TGTGCCAGTAGTATGGGGGGTGGTTTACAAGAGACCCAGTACTTC.

The chain employs TRBV27 and TRBJ2-1; 9 nucleotides line up with TRBD2. Per the germline V gene, CDR1 is MNHEY and CDR2 is SMNVEV (reference sequence). The junction had 3 bases not matched to a gene; V was cut back by 1 base and J by 2 bases. The CDR3 is 16 residues long. The CDR3 DNA reads as TGTGCCAGCAGTTTATTGCGGGAGGGGACCTACAATGAGCAGTTCTTC. Its translation: CASSLLREGTYNEQFF.

The chain carries TRBV5-8 and TRBJ1-4, with TRBD1 identical over 9 bases. J lost 6 bases, V lost 4 bases, and 13 bases had no gene match. In germline, CDR1 is SGHTS, CDR2 YDEGEE. The CDR3 totals 17 residues. The CDR3, as DNA: TGTGCCAGCAGCACCGGGACAGGGACTGGGTTATATGAAAAACTGTTTTTT. This gives the protein CASSTGTGTGLYEKLFF.